This TCR beta chain is from a study of T-cell reconstitution after alpha-beta-depleted transplantation in children. Molecular barcoding with unique molecular identifiers was used for the TCRbeta library. TCRdb re-called the PCR reads with MiXCR, one entry per CDR3 protein. The sample records about 400,000 distinct CDR3 sequences, over 20% being singletons. The CDR3 consists of 13 residues. The V end lost 7 bases, the J end lost 1 base, and 11 bases lay between the germline ends. Germline-derived CDR1 and CDR2 are SNHLY and FYNNEI. This clonotype came up a few times. The chain links TRBV2 to TRBJ2-7; D is possibly TRBD2 (6 bases). Sequences were derived from PBMCs from the stem cell graft donor, sampled from the stem cell graft. This clonotype originated in a human donor who donated a stem cell graft to a child with acute myeloid leukemia. The CDR3 spells CASTIGLSYEQYF. Here the CDR3 DNA reads TGTGCCAGCACTATTGGACTATCCTACGAGCAGTACTTC.